Listed below are T cell receptor beta chains from one sample, sequenced in a study of T cell responses to AZD1222 COVID-19 vaccine. TCRdb keeps only in-frame clones here, not all; method: immunoSEQ multiplex PCR. The sample lists about 86,000 clones; about 92% were seen once. Sequenced here: peripheral blood, sampled on day 0 of AZD1222 vaccination. The receptors originated from an adult in good health. Both conserved end residues are part of each CDR3. The D gene is left open where the match is weak. Rows give clone size only sometimes, using once, few, many, or a class for an expanded clone.

D	V	size	J	CDR3	DNA
TRBD1	TRBV29-1	once	TRBJ1-6	CSVGQGNNSPLHF	TGCAGCGTTGGACAGGGTAATAATTCACCCCTCCACTTT
.	TRBV18	.	TRBJ2-7	CASSPGAGSPYYYEQYF	TGTGCCAGCTCACCCGGGGCAGGGTCCCCCTACTACTACGAGCAGTACTTC
TRBD2	TRBV25-1	once	TRBJ2-1	CASSGEAGAYNEQFF	TGTGCCAGCAGTGGAGAAGCGGGAGCGTACAATGAGCAGTTCTTC
.	TRBV27	.	TRBJ1-5	CASSLAGSYNQPQHF	TGTGCCAGCAGTTTGGCCGGGTCTTATAATCAGCCCCAGCATTTT
.	TRBV10-2	.	TRBJ1-5	CASSEGNYQPQHF	TGCGCCAGCAGTGAGGGGAACTATCAGCCCCAGCATTTT
.	TRBV5-6	.	TRBJ2-2	CASSSVPSTGSGELFF	TGTGCCAGCAGCTCCGTCCCTTCGACAGGCTCCGGGGAGCTGTTTTTT
.	TRBV5-1	.	TRBJ1-1	CASSLRTNTEAFF	TGCGCCAGCAGCTTGAGGACGAACACTGAAGCTTTCTTT
.	TRBV5-8	.	TRBJ1-2	CASSPEFGGRGNTF	TGTGCCAGCAGCCCCGAGTTTGGAGGGCGAGGAAACACCTTC
.	TRBV5-6	.	TRBJ1-3	CASSLVAGRGNTIYF	TGTGCCAGCAGCTTGGTGGCAGGTCGTGGAAACACCATATATTTT
TRBD2	TRBV5-6	once	TRBJ2-4	CASNHWTSGKNIQYF	TGTGCCAGCAACCACTGGACTAGCGGCAAAAACATTCAGTACTTC
.	TRBV2	.	TRBJ1-2	CAQELMEGIGYGYTF	TGTGCCCAAGAGCTCATGGAGGGCATCGGGTATGGCTACACCTTC
.	TRBV5-1	.	TRBJ2-5	CASSLSDGGRETQYF	TGCGCCAGCAGCTTGTCGGATGGGGGGCGGGAGACCCAGTACTTC
.	TRBV19	few	TRBJ2-2	CASSSGSDTGELFF	TGTGCCAGTAGCAGCGGGTCGGACACCGGGGAGCTGTTTTTT
.	TRBV2	.	TRBJ2-3	CASSPLRDTDTQYF	TGTGCCAGCAGCCCCTTACGGGACACAGATACGCAGTATTTT
TRBD2	TRBV6-4	once	TRBJ2-3	CASSALAGGFTDTQYF	TGTGCCAGCAGTGCACTAGCGGGAGGTTTTACAGATACGCAGTATTTT
TRBD1	TRBV5-4	few	TRBJ2-2	CASSPPAGGTTGELFF	TGTGCCAGCAGCCCGCCTGCAGGGGGCACCACCGGGGAGCTGTTTTTT
.	TRBV30	few	TRBJ2-5	CAWSNGLPQETQYF	TGTGCCTGGAGTAATGGGCTGCCCCAAGAGACCCAGTACTTC
TRBD2	TRBV6-1	.	TRBJ2-2	CASSERSQRGAGELFF	TGTGCCAGCAGTGAAAGGTCTCAGCGGGGCGCCGGGGAGCTGTTTTTT
.	TRBV2	.	TRBJ1-2	CASSRQVANYGYTF	TGTGCCAGCAGTAGACAGGTAGCTAACTATGGCTACACCTTC
TRBD1	TRBV29-1	.	TRBJ1-2	CSVERDRDLGYTF	TGCAGCGTTGAACGGGACAGGGATCTTGGCTACACCTTC
TRBD2	TRBV5-8	.	TRBJ2-2	CASSLPALAGGNTGELFF	TGTGCCAGCAGCCTACCAGCTCTAGCGGGAGGAAACACCGGGGAGCTGTTTTTT